One and the same sample provided the 32 T cell receptor beta chains below, sequenced in a study of blood T cell repertoires in COVID-19. Data came from immunoSEQ multiplex PCR; TCRdb stores just in-frame clones and leaves some out. The sample lists about 93,000 clones; approximately 80% were seen once. Sequencing was done on a sample of peripheral blood. Receptor source: a human donor in a cohort sampled during active COVID-19.

This chain connects TRBV28 to TRBJ1-1; TRBD1 is a possible D gene (5 bases). With 6 bases removed from V and 1 base from J, the gap between germline ends came to 9 bases. Per germline, CDR1 MDHEN and CDR2 SYDVKM. This CDR3 has 13 residues. CDR3 nucleotide sequence: TGTGCCAGCAGACGTACAGGGAACACTGAAGCTTTCTTT. Translating it yields CASRRTGNTEAFF.

V and J are TRBV6-6 and TRBJ1-5, with D possibly being TRBD1 (6 bases). The V gene's germline CDR1 is MNHNY and CDR2 SVGAGI (reference sequence). V was clipped by 6 bases and J by 3 bases, with 18 bases between them. The CDR3 spans 16 residues. The CDR3: CASRTQRGNYNQPQHF. The CDR3 DNA is TGTGCCAGCAGGACACAAAGGGGGAACTACAATCAGCCCCAGCATTTT.

The chain employs TRBV29-1 and TRBJ1-1; D is perhaps TRBD1 (5 bases). The CDR3 runs 13 residues. CDR1 and CDR2 from the germline V gene are SQVTM and ANQGSEA. V was shortened by 6 bases and J by 5 bases, with 16 bases between the two germline ends. CDR3 sequence reads: CSVTRGGGTEAFF. CDR3 coding DNA: TGCAGCGTGACTAGGGGTGGAGGAACTGAAGCTTTCTTT. Looking up the rest from reference TRBV29-1 and TRBJ1-1 gives the full variable domain: SAVISQKPSRDICQRGTSLTIQCQVDSQVTMMFWYRQQPGQSLTLIATANQGSEATYESGFVIDKFPISRPNLTFSTLTVSNMSPEDSSIYLCSVTRGGGTEAFFGQGTRLTVV.

In its sample, this clone was seen once. The V call is TRBV19, the J call TRBJ1-2; no firm D call. Germline CDR1 and CDR2: LNHDA and SQIVND (reference sequence). V lost 3 bases, J lost 2 bases, and 10 bases lay in between. This CDR3 spans 14 amino acids. In DNA form, the CDR3 reads TGTGCCAGTAGTATTCGCGGGGTGAACTATGGCTACACCTTC. The encoded protein is CASSIRGVNYGYTF.

CDR3 amino acids: CASSGRIEKLFF. Written as DNA, the CDR3 is TGTGCCAGCAGTGGGCGAATTGAAAAACTGTTTTTT. The rearrangement joins TRBV28 to TRBJ1-4; D is uncertain. V lost 5 bases to trimming and J lost 7 bases, with 8 bases between them. The CDR3 spans 12 residues. Looked up from germline, CDR1 is MDHEN and CDR2 is SYDVKM.

The chain carries TRBV7-2 and TRBJ1-3; unclear D gene. V was pared by 1 base and J by 0 bases, with 13 bases between. CDR1 SGHTA and CDR2 FQGNSA come from the germline V gene. This CDR3 is 17 amino acids long. CDR3 nucleotides: TGTGCCAGCAGCTTAGAGTTAGCAAGCCACTCTGGAAACACCATATATTTT. Protein product: CASSLELASHSGNTIYF.

V and J are TRBV6-5 and TRBJ1-2, with 8 bases lining up with TRBD1. With 0 bases clipped from V and 7 bases from J, the junction kept 7 bases outside the gene matches. Germline V gene lookup returns CDR1 MNHEY and CDR2 SVGAGI. The CDR3 sequence is 15 residues long. CDR3 nucleotide sequence: TGTGCCAGCAGTTACTCTCAGGGGGCCTCAATTGGCTACACCTTC. Translated: CASSYSQGASIGYTF.

The CDR3 bases are TGTGCCATCAGCCAGGTGGCGACAGACTACAATGAGCAGTTCTTC. Residues: CAISQVATDYNEQFF. This chain uses TRBV10-3 with TRBJ2-1; D is possibly TRBD1 (5 bases). The germline V gene has CDR1 ENHRY and CDR2 SYGVKD. CDR3 length: 15 residues. The germline V and J ends were trimmed by 6 bases and 3 bases, with 15 bases remaining between them.

The chain combines TRBV7-9 with TRBJ1-1, with 10 bases that match TRBD1. Looked up from germline, CDR1 is SEHNR and CDR2 is FQNEAQ (reference sequence). CDR3 length: 18 residues. V gave up 2 bases and J gave up 1 base; unmatched junction bases: 10. Written as DNA, the CDR3 is TGTGCCAGCAGCTTAAGTTACCGACAGGGGGCGCGGAACACTGAAGCTTTCTTT. This translates into CASSLSYRQGARNTEAFF. The whole variable domain, remainder taken from reference TRBV7-9 and TRBJ1-1, is DTGVSQNPRHKITKRGQNVTFRCDPISEHNRLYWYRQTLGQGPEFLTYFQNEAQLEKSRLLSDRFSAERPKGSFSTLEIQRTEQGDSAMYLCASSLSYRQGARNTEAFFGQGTRLTVV.

The rearrangement links TRBV5-1 to TRBJ2-7; 7 nucleotides match TRBD1. CDR3 length: 15 residues. J gave up 2 bases and V 0 bases, and 5 bases lay outside the gene matches. Germline assignment: CDR1 SGHRS and CDR2 YFSETQ. CDR3 residues: CASSLDGTAAYEQYF. Written as DNA, the CDR3 is TGCGCCAGCAGCTTGGACGGGACAGCCGCCTACGAGCAGTACTTC.

The chain combines TRBV5-1 with TRBJ2-4, with 8 bases matching TRBD2. CDR3 length: 17 amino acids. CDR1 is SGHRS and CDR2 is YFSETQ in the germline V gene. Trimming cost V 1 base and J 5 bases; bases outside gene matches: 11. Here the CDR3 reads CASSLLSGSPRENIQYF. The CDR3 DNA sequence: TGCGCCAGCAGCTTGCTAAGCGGGAGTCCCCGGGAAAACATTCAGTACTTC.

The CDR3 DNA sequence: TGTGCCTGGAGCCTGACAGGGAACAATCAGCCCCAGCATTTT. Translated, it gives CAWSLTGNNQPQHF. The chain links TRBV30 to TRBJ1-5; 7 nucleotides align to TRBD1. The CDR3 spans 14 residues. V shed 3 bases and J 3 bases; nucleotides not matched to a gene: 5. The V gene's germline CDR1 is GTSNPN and CDR2 SVGIG (reference sequence).

The CDR3 region is CASSEPGQGAWDYGYTF. CDR3 in DNA: TGTGCCAGCAGTGAACCGGGACAGGGGGCCTGGGACTATGGCTACACCTTC. This chain uses TRBV6-1 with TRBJ1-2; TRBD1 matches 12 bases. Germline values: CDR1 MNHNS, CDR2 SASEGT. J gave up 3 bases and V 2 bases, and 7 bases lay outside the gene matches. CDR3 length: 17 amino acids.

V and J are TRBV12-3 or TRBV12-4 and TRBJ1-1; D uncertain. CDR3 length equals 13 residues. V lost 6 bases, J lost 5 bases, and 13 bases lay in between. The CDR3: CASSLWSVTEAFF. The CDR3 DNA is TGTGCCAGCAGCTTATGGTCAGTGACTGAAGCTTTCTTT.

The J gene is TRBJ1-1, the V gene TRBV5-1; D not resolved. Germline-derived CDR1 and CDR2 are SGHRS and YFSETQ. V shed 4 bases and J shed 4 bases, with 17 bases lying between them. The CDR3 totals 15 residues. The chain's CDR3 is CASSLGAPATTEAFF. The CDR3 DNA is TGCGCCAGCAGCCTAGGAGCTCCGGCGACCACTGAAGCTTTCTTT.

The V gene is TRBV4-2, the J gene TRBJ2-2; 8 bases are a match to TRBD1. V lost 0 bases and J lost 4; bases outside the gene matches: 7. The CDR3 consists of 17 residues. CDR1 is LGHNA, CDR2 YNFKEQ, per germline. The CDR3 nucleotides read TGTGCCAGCAGCCAAGAGGCCGGGACAGGAGTCACCGGGGAGCTGTTTTTT. As protein: CASSQEAGTGVTGELFF.

This sequence joins TRBV19 and TRBJ1-2; D not resolved. Deletions cut 5 bases from V and 5 bases from J, with 3 bases between. The V gene's germline CDR1 is LNHDA and CDR2 SQIVND (reference sequence). The CDR3 totals 10 residues. The CDR3 sequence: CASSAYGYTF. Written as DNA, the CDR3 is TGTGCCAGTAGTGCGTATGGCTACACCTTC.

This CDR3 reads CASSFRDYVGQFF. The CDR3 DNA is TGTGCCAGCAGTTTCCGGGACTATGTCGGTCAGTTCTTC. J is TRBJ2-1 and V is TRBV12-3 or TRBV12-4, with 7 bases lining up with TRBD2. The CDR3 length is 13 residues. The junction had 9 bases not matched to a gene; V was cut back by 3 bases and J by 13 bases.

The gene calls are TRBV5-8 and TRBJ2-7, with 9 bases aligning to TRBD1. The CDR3 has 15 amino acids. Unmatched junction bases numbered 7, after V lost 3 bases and J lost 3 bases. The germline CDR1 and CDR2 sequences are SGHTS and YDEGEE. CDR3 nucleotide sequence: TGTGCCAGCAGCTCACCGGGACAGGGCCACTACGAGCAGTACTTC. Residues: CASSSPGQGHYEQYF.

The V and J genes are TRBV3-1 (or the pseudogene TRBV3-2) and TRBJ2-5; possibly TRBD1 for D (5 bases). This CDR3 has 15 amino acids. V lost 4 bases and J 6 bases, leaving 18 bases between the germline ends. Germline V lookup: CDR1 LGHDT, CDR2 YNNKEL (reference sequence). The CDR3 spells CASSLMQGPLKTQYF. The CDR3 DNA is TGTGCCAGCAGCCTCATGCAGGGTCCCCTAAAGACCCAGTACTTC.

The chain carries TRBV5-4 and TRBJ1-2; 11 bases line up with TRBD1. CDR3 length: 17 amino acids. With 4 bases clipped from V and 7 bases from J, the junction kept 15 bases outside the gene matches. Germline V CDR1 and CDR2: SGHNT, YYREEE (reference sequence). The CDR3 loop is CASSVTTLGQGAFGYTF. DNA for the CDR3: TGTGCCAGCAGCGTGACCACCCTAGGACAGGGGGCATTTGGCTACACCTTC.

The rearrangement joins TRBV10-3 to TRBJ1-5, with TRBD1 matching 11 bases. From germline, CDR1 is ENHRY and CDR2 SYGVKD. The junction had 20 bases not matched to a gene; V was cut back by 10 bases and J by 9 bases. The CDR3 loop spans 17 amino acids. The CDR3 reads CATSPSGGTGGIGPQHF. As DNA, the CDR3 is TGTGCCACCTCGCCTTCCGGTGGGACAGGGGGGATCGGGCCCCAGCATTTT.

This clone was seen once. A read error is possible here, since a much larger clone lies one base away. This chain connects TRBV5-6 to TRBJ1-3, with D perhaps TRBD1 (6 bases). The V gene lost 4 bases and the J gene lost 2 bases, with 10 bases spanning the gap. Germline CDR1 is SGHDT and CDR2 is YYEEEE. This CDR3 region has 14 residues. The CDR3 DNA sequence: TGTGCCAGCAGCGCACAGGGACCTGGAAACACCATATATTTT. Its protein product is CASSAQGPGNTIYF.

This chain links TRBV27 with TRBJ1-1, with a weak D call TRBD1 (6 bases). Germline V gene sequence: CDR1 MNHEY, CDR2 SMNVEV (reference sequence). This CDR3 region has 14 residues. V gave up 4 bases and J gave up 5 bases, with 14 bases separating them. CDR3 nucleotide sequence: TGTGCCAGCAGTTGGGGGGGCGGGCGGACTGAAGCTTTCTTT. Protein sequence: CASSWGGGRTEAFF.

This clone has a handful of counts. This chain joins TRBV12-3 or TRBV12-4 and TRBJ1-1, with D perhaps TRBD1 (5 bases). This CDR3 region has 13 residues. The V and J ends lost 2 bases and 4 bases respectively, with 8 bases between them. The CDR3 here is CASSLQGGTEAFF. The CDR3 DNA follows: TGTGCCAGCAGTTTACAGGGAGGCACTGAAGCTTTCTTT.

V gene TRBV7-8 combines with J gene TRBJ2-7; 9 bases align to TRBD1. The CDR3 extends over 14 amino acids. CDR1 is SGHVS and CDR2 is FQNEAQ in the germline V gene. Trimming removed 6 bases from V and 3 bases from J; junction bases left unmatched: 6. DNA for the CDR3: TGTGCCAGCAGTTATTCGGACAGGGGCTACGAGCAGTACTTC. Translated: CASSYSDRGYEQYF. Complete variable domain (other parts from reference TRBV7-8 and TRBJ2-7): GAGVSQSPRYKVAKRGQDVALRCDPISGHVSLFWYQQALGQGPEFLTYFQNEAQLDKSGLPSDRFFAERPEGSVSTLKIQRTQQEDSAVYLCASSYSDRGYEQYFGPGTRLTVT.

The V call is TRBV25-1, the J call TRBJ2-6; 7 bases align to TRBD1. Germline V lookup: CDR1 MGHDK, CDR2 SYGVNS. The length of the CDR3 is 17 residues. J lost 1 base, V lost 4 bases, and 7 bases had no gene match. CDR3 residues: CASSAGQRPSGANVLTF. In DNA form, the CDR3 reads TGTGCCAGCAGTGCGGGACAGCGGCCTTCTGGGGCCAACGTCCTGACTTTC. Looking up the rest from reference TRBV25-1 and TRBJ2-6 gives the full variable domain: EADIYQTPRYLVIGTGKKITLECSQTMGHDKMYWYQQDPGMELHLIHYSYGVNSTEKGDLSSESTVSRIRTEHFPLTLESARPSHTSQYLCASSAGQRPSGANVLTFGAGSRLTVL.

CDR3 residues: CASGTPGQGRSYGYTF. The DNA of the CDR3 is TGTGCCAGCGGCACCCCGGGACAGGGGCGAAGCTATGGCTACACCTTC. This rearrangement joins TRBV28 to TRBJ1-2; 10 bases map to TRBD1. The ends lost 8 bases at V and 4 bases at J; junction bases unmatched: 13. Germline V CDR1 and CDR2: MDHEN, SYDVKM. The CDR3 is 16 residues long.

This clone was seen repeatedly, ten times or more. The V gene is TRBV7-3, the J gene TRBJ2-1; D is possibly TRBD2 (5 bases). CDR3 length: 17 residues. Between the trimmed V and J ends, which lost 4 bases and 6 bases, there was a span of 22 bases. CDR1 and CDR2 from the germline V gene are SGHTA and FQGTGA. The CDR3 DNA is TGTGCCAGCAGCTCAAACTCCGGGATCTCACAGCGCAATGAGCAGTTCTTC. Translated: CASSSNSGISQRNEQFF. Variable domain in full (rest from reference TRBV7-3 and TRBJ2-1): GAGVSQTPSNKVTEKGKYVELRCDPISGHTALYWYRQSLGQGPEFLIYFQGTGAADDSGLPNDRFFAVRPEGSVSTLKIQRTERGDSAVYLCASSSNSGISQRNEQFFGPGTRLTVL.

The rearrangement uses TRBV6-2 or TRBV6-3 and TRBJ1-1; the D gene is possibly TRBD1 (6 bases). The V and J ends lost 4 bases and 4 bases respectively, with 19 bases between them. CDR1 and CDR2 (germline): MNHEY, SVGEGT. The CDR3 runs 16 residues. CDR3 nucleotide sequence: TGTGCCAGCAGTTCAAAACAGGGAGCGGGAACCACTGAAGCTTTCTTT. Amino acids: CASSSKQGAGTTEAFF.

This clone was counted between two and nine times. In DNA form, the CDR3 reads TGTGCCATCAGTGAGTCCCTAAGCGGGAGTTTTTACAATGAGCAGTTCTTC. Amino acid sequence: CAISESLSGSFYNEQFF. The V and J genes are TRBV10-3 and TRBJ2-1, with TRBD2 matching 8 bases. Germline CDR1 is ENHRY and CDR2 is SYGVKD. V gave up 0 bases and J gave up 4 bases; unmatched junction bases: 8. The CDR3 is 17 amino acids.

This sequence joins TRBV7-8 and TRBJ2-7, with D unclear. From germline, CDR1 is SGHVS and CDR2 FQNEAQ. V was cut by 2 bases and J by 5 bases, with 7 bases left in between. The CDR3 extends over 12 amino acids. Here the CDR3 reads CASSLQIHEQYF. CDR3 bases: TGTGCCAGCAGCTTACAGATCCACGAGCAGTACTTC.